The 8 T cell receptor beta chains below come from one sample, sequenced in a study of cytomegalovirus exposure and HLA in healthy donors. A multiplex PCR was run with 60 Vbeta primers and 13 Jbeta primers. Profiled with immunoSEQ multiplex PCR; TCRdb holds only in-frame clones, not every one. The sample lists a few hundred thousand clones, 80% seen once, with approximately 0.3% in the top ten. The specimen was PBMCs. These receptors originate from a girl aged 2-9 years in good health and CMV-seronegative.

This clone was seen a few times. This chain connects TRBV25-1 to TRBJ2-3; 15 bases line up with TRBD2. The CDR3 loop spans 16 amino acids. CDR1 and CDR2 (germline): MGHDK, SYGVNS. The trim removed 4 bases at V and 4 bases at J, leaving 3 bases unmatched. As DNA, the CDR3 is TGTGCCAGCAGTGGAGGACTAGCGGGGGGGCCAGATACGCAGTATTTT. Translation: CASSGGLAGGPDTQYF.

The V call is TRBV6-1, the J call TRBJ2-3, with a weak D call TRBD1 (6 bases). V lost 11 bases, J lost 0 bases, and 12 bases lay in between. Per the germline V gene, CDR1 is MNHNS and CDR2 is SASEGT. This CDR3 region has 13 residues. CDR3 coding DNA: TGTGCCGGCCGGACAGCTAGCACAGATACGCAGTATTTT. This codes for CAGRTASTDTQYF.

The V and J genes are TRBV7-2 and TRBJ2-3; D perhaps matches TRBD2 (5 bases). Germline loops: CDR1 SGHTA, CDR2 FQGNSA. Trimming stripped 2 bases from V and 4 bases from J, with 19 bases between. The CDR3 is made up of 17 amino acids. As DNA, the CDR3 is TGTGCCAGCAGCTTAAGGTTGTGGTACCACGGGGCAGATACGCAGTATTTT. It is translated as CASSLRLWYHGADTQYF.

This chain uses TRBV7-5 with TRBJ1-3; the table's D gene call, TRBD1, was not cross checked with the DNA. TRBV7-5 is described as a pseudogene. This CDR3 has 17 residues. The CDR3 here is CVRRVLDWTGVRNTIYF. The CDR3 DNA reads as TGTGTCAGAAGGGTACTTGATTGGACAGGGGTCAGAAACACCATATATTTT.

The rearrangement links TRBV5-1 to TRBJ2-7; TRBD2 agrees at 9 bases. Germline CDR1 reads SGHRS; CDR2 reads YFSETQ. The CDR3 has 21 amino acids. With 0 bases clipped from V and 2 bases from J, the junction kept 21 bases outside the gene matches. The CDR3 bases are TGCGCCAGCAGCTTGGCGAGTTGGGCAGGGAGTGGCGGGAGGGCGCCCTACGAGCAGTACTTC. Translated: CASSLASWAGSGGRAPYEQYF.

The chain uses TRBV5-8 and TRBJ1-2; weak D call: TRBD1 (6 bases). The CDR3 is 15 residues long. V was pared by 1 base and J by 9 bases, with 19 bases between. CDR1 and CDR2 from the germline V gene are SGHTS and YDEGEE. Here the CDR3 DNA reads TGTGCCAGCAGCTTGTTTTGGGACACCCCCCGGCGCTACACCTTC. Its protein product is CASSLFWDTPRRYTF.

The gene calls are TRBV5-1 and TRBJ1-3, with D possibly being TRBD1 (6 bases). Trimming removed 7 bases from V and 4 bases from J, with 21 bases in between. CDR3 length equals 16 residues. The germline gives CDR1 SGHRS, CDR2 YFSETQ. This chain's CDR3 is CASGLQPSGVGNTIYF. The CDR3 DNA reads as TGCGCCAGCGGCCTACAACCGTCAGGGGTCGGAAACACCATATATTTT.

The chain recombines TRBV4-2 with TRBJ1-5; 8 positions agree with TRBD1. V gave up 0 bases and J gave up 6 bases; unmatched junction bases: 4. The V gene's germline CDR1 is LGHNA and CDR2 YNFKEQ. The CDR3 loop spans 15 amino acids. CDR3 in amino acids: CASSQDPGTGQPQHF. The DNA of the CDR3 is TGTGCCAGCAGCCAAGACCCCGGGACAGGTCAGCCCCAGCATTTT.